A single sample is the source of the 21 T cell receptor beta chains below, sequenced in a study of T cell clonotyping in hematopoietic cell transplantation. The time point here: recipient sample about 28 days before transplant, after cytoreduction. TCRdb keeps only in-frame clones here, not all; method: immunoSEQ multiplex PCR. This table holds about 11,000 clones, under 95% found once. The sample here was peripheral blood mononuclear cells, taken before stem cell transplant. These receptors all come from a woman aged 35 to 49 with acute myeloid leukemia. Some clones in this sample may be carry-over from other donors' samples.

The rearrangement joins TRBV19 to TRBJ2-3; TRBD1 matches at 8 bases. This CDR3 has 15 amino acids. Per germline, CDR1 LNHDA and CDR2 SQIVND (reference sequence). V lost 5 bases and J lost 3; bases outside the gene matches: 7. CDR3 DNA: TGTGCCAGTAGTCATCCAGGGGGCACGACAGATACGCAGTATTTT. As protein: CASSHPGGTTDTQYF.

The V call is TRBV5-4, the J call TRBJ2-7; weak D call: TRBD1 (6 bases). This CDR3 region has 14 residues. CDR1 and CDR2 from the germline V gene are SGHNT and YYREEE (reference sequence). Trimming cost V 0 bases and J 3 bases, with 10 bases left between them. Here the CDR3 reads CASSLENRVYEQYF. The CDR3 bases are TGTGCCAGCAGCTTGGAAAACAGGGTCTACGAGCAGTACTTC. Full variable domain (outside the CDR3, taken from reference TRBV5-4 and TRBJ2-7): ETGVTQSPTHLIKTRGQQVTLRCSSQSGHNTVSWYQQALGQGPQFIFQYYREEENGRGNFPPRFSGLQFPNYSSELNVNALELDDSALYLCASSLENRVYEQYFGPGTRLTVT.

This clone was detected once. This chain connects TRBV7-8 to TRBJ1-1; D not certain. Trimming removed 2 bases at V and 3 bases at J, with 10 bases between. The germline V gene has CDR1 SGHVS and CDR2 FQNEAQ. The CDR3 spans 14 residues. Written as DNA, the CDR3 is TGTGCCAGCAGCTTATTCACGGGTGACACTGAAGCTTTCTTT. Its translation: CASSLFTGDTEAFF.

This chain's CDR3 is CASQNSTAYEQYF. CDR3 bases: TGCGCCAGCCAAAACAGTACGGCCTACGAGCAGTACTTC. The chain uses TRBV5-1 and TRBJ2-7, with D unclear. V lost 7 bases and J lost 2, with 13 bases in between. CDR3 length equals 13 residues. CDR1 and CDR2 (germline): SGHRS, YFSETQ.

The chain has TRBV9 and TRBJ1-1; no clear D. Trimming took off 0 bases at V and 1 base at J, with 4 bases between the two ends. CDR3 length: 13 amino acids. The germline V gene encodes CDR1 SGDLS and CDR2 YYNGEE. The CDR3 DNA sequence: TGTGCCAGCAGCGTAGTCAAGAACACTGAAGCTTTCTTT. Its protein is CASSVVKNTEAFF.

The chain employs TRBV7-2 and TRBJ2-2; D remains unclear. Trimming took off 3 bases at V and 4 bases at J, with 9 bases between the two ends. The CDR3 is made up of 14 amino acids. CDR1 is SGHTA and CDR2 is FQGNSA in the germline V gene. Written as DNA, the CDR3 is TGTGCCAGCAGCTTTTCCCAGTTCACCGGGGAGCTGTTTTTT. This translates into CASSFSQFTGELFF. The variable domain in full, with the rest retrieved from reference TRBV7-2 and TRBJ2-2, is GAGVSQSPSNKVTEKGKDVELRCDPISGHTALYWYRQSLGQGLEFLIYFQGNSAPDKSGLPSDRFSAERTGGSVSTLTIQRTQQEDSAVYLCASSFSQFTGELFFGEGSRLTVL.

The chain links TRBV5-1 to TRBJ2-7; perhaps D is TRBD1 or TRBD2 (5 bases each). With 6 bases removed from V and 3 bases from J, the gap between germline ends came to 19 bases. There are 15 residues in the CDR3. CDR1 and CDR2 (germline): SGHRS, YFSETQ. CDR3 residues: CASTPGRAVDYEQYF. The CDR3 DNA follows: TGCGCCAGCACCCCGGGACGGGCGGTTGACTACGAGCAGTACTTC.

The chain carries TRBV19 and TRBJ1-5, with TRBD1 matching 8 bases. The CDR3 spans 15 residues. The trim removed 6 bases at V and 0 bases at J, leaving 4 bases unmatched. The germline V gene has CDR1 LNHDA and CDR2 SQIVND (reference sequence). The DNA of the CDR3 is TGTGCCAGTAGGACGACAGGGGCTAGCAATCAGCCCCAGCATTTT. Its protein is CASRTTGASNQPQHF.

The chain has TRBV30 and TRBJ1-2, with D perhaps TRBD1 (6 bases). Trimming left V 0 bases short and J 2 bases short, with 10 bases between. Germline V gives CDR1 GTSNPN, CDR2 SVGIG (reference sequence). CDR3 length: 14 residues. CDR3 nucleotide sequence: TGTGCCTGGAGTGTAGGGGGTGGGAACTATGGCTACACCTTC. The encoded protein is CAWSVGGGNYGYTF.

The chain joins TRBV4-1 to TRBJ1-4, with 10 bases that match TRBD1. Germline-derived CDR1 and CDR2 are MGHRA and YSYEKL. V gave up 0 bases and J gave up 11 bases; unmatched junction bases: 6. The CDR3 covers 15 residues. CDR3 DNA sequence: TGCGCCAGCAGCCAAGAAGGGGACAGGGGTGGCAAACTGTTTTTT. Amino acid sequence: CASSQEGDRGGKLFF.

This clone appeared a single time. J is TRBJ2-1 and V is TRBV29-1; 8 bases align to TRBD2. V was clipped by 2 bases and J by 12 bases; unmatched bases: 12. The V gene's germline CDR1 is SQVTM and CDR2 ANQGSEA. The CDR3 runs to 14 residues. CDR3 loop: CSVEPPGGTGGQFF. The CDR3 DNA sequence: TGCAGCGTTGAACCCCCGGGAGGGACCGGGGGGCAGTTCTTC.

This chain joins TRBV29-1 and TRBJ1-5; D is uncertain. This CDR3 comprises 17 residues. Trimming removed 5 bases at V and 0 bases at J, with 20 bases between. Germline-derived CDR1 and CDR2 are SQVTM and ANQGSEA. DNA for the CDR3: TGCAGCGTTACCTCCCCGTGGGAGACCATTAGCAATCAGCCCCAGCATTTT. It yields the protein CSVTSPWETISNQPQHF.

The chain recombines TRBV19 with TRBJ2-5; tentatively, D is TRBD1 (5 bases). CDR1 and CDR2 (germline): LNHDA, SQIVND (reference sequence). Trimming stripped 4 bases from V and 3 bases from J, with 9 bases between. The CDR3 is 13 residues long. CDR3 sequence: CASSRGNEETQYF. CDR3 nucleotide sequence: TGTGCCAGTAGTAGGGGCAATGAAGAGACCCAGTACTTC.

V is TRBV10-3 and J is TRBJ2-3, with a tentative D call TRBD2 (6 bases). The CDR3 consists of 14 residues. Germline lookup yields CDR1 ENHRY and CDR2 SYGVKD. V lost 3 bases to trimming and J lost 3 bases, with 10 bases between them. The CDR3, as DNA: TGTGCCATCAGTGATGGGGGAGGAACAGATACGCAGTATTTT. Protein product: CAISDGGGTDTQYF.

The chain joins TRBV14 to TRBJ1-4, with 7 bases identical to TRBD1. The CDR3 totals 14 residues. Unmatched junction bases numbered 9, after V lost 4 bases and J lost 10 bases. Germline CDR1 is SGHDN and CDR2 is FVKESK. Here the CDR3 reads CASSRDSTSRKLFF. The CDR3 coding sequence is TGTGCCAGCAGCCGGGACAGCACATCTCGAAAACTGTTTTTT. The whole variable domain, filled in from reference TRBV14 and TRBJ1-4, reads EAGVTQFPSHSVIEKGQTVTLRCDPISGHDNLYWYRRVMGKEIKFLLHFVKESKQDESGMPNNRFLAERTGGTYSTLKVQPAELEDSGVYFCASSRDSTSRKLFFGSGTQLSVL.

The count of this clone is one. The CDR3 is CASSLATGATEAFF. The CDR3 DNA is TGTGCCAGCAGCTTAGCGACAGGGGCTACTGAAGCTTTCTTT. The chain has TRBV7-2 and TRBJ1-1; the match to TRBD1 covers 8 bases. CDR1 is SGHTA and CDR2 is FQGNSA in the germline V gene. The V segment lost 0 bases and the J segment 5 bases; nucleotides outside the gene matches: 2. The CDR3 is made up of 14 amino acids.

The chain couples TRBV5-1 to TRBJ2-3, with TRBD2 as a possible D gene (5 bases). CDR1 and CDR2 from the germline V gene are SGHRS and YFSETQ. The length of the CDR3 is 14 residues. Trimming shortened V by 2 bases and J by 2 bases, and 9 bases separated the two germline ends. The CDR3 DNA sequence: TGCGCCAGCAGCTTCCAGACTATCACAGATACGCAGTATTTT. This sequence encodes CASSFQTITDTQYF.

CDR3 nucleotides: TGTGCCACCAGCAGAGATTCCTTATCAGCGCCTTATGGCTACACCTTC. Translation: CATSRDSLSAPYGYTF. The chain has TRBV15 and TRBJ1-2; no firm D call. This CDR3 contains 16 residues. V shed 0 bases and J shed 5 bases, with 16 bases lying between them. Looked up from germline, CDR1 is LNHNV and CDR2 is YYDKDF (reference sequence).

The chain is built from TRBV28 and TRBJ2-1, with 7 bases matching TRBD2. Germline V gene sequence: CDR1 MDHEN, CDR2 SYDVKM. Unmatched junction bases numbered 7, after V lost 6 bases and J lost 8 bases. The CDR3 is 13 amino acids. CDR3 sequence reads: CASSLREGDEQFF. The DNA for the CDR3 is TGTGCCAGCAGCCTAAGGGAGGGCGATGAGCAGTTCTTC.

The chain combines TRBV27 with TRBJ2-1, with D hard to call. The CDR3 has 15 residues. Germline V gives CDR1 MNHEY, CDR2 SMNVEV (reference sequence). The V and J ends lost 2 bases and 1 base respectively, with 9 bases between them. CDR3: CASSLRSRSYNEQFF. In nucleotides, the CDR3 is TGTGCCAGCAGTTTAAGGAGTAGGTCCTACAATGAGCAGTTCTTC.

This clone was counted once. The chain carries TRBV10-1 and TRBJ1-1; D remains ambiguous. Trimming stripped 7 bases from V and 6 bases from J, with 18 bases between. Per the germline V gene, CDR1 is WNHNN and CDR2 is SYGVQD (reference sequence). The CDR3 is 14 amino acids. CDR3: CASKEDQQRAEAFF. The CDR3 DNA sequence: TGCGCCAGCAAGGAAGACCAGCAAAGGGCTGAAGCTTTCTTT.